These 6 T cell receptor beta chains share one sample of origin, sequenced in a study of Ad26.COV2.S vaccination and SARS-CoV-2 variants (dated by TCRdb to the early 2020s). This specimen's treatment or condition label, per the study, means: approximately 18 received Ad26.COV2.S at low or high dose, single or two shots; about five received placebo; per-sample allocation not given. For vaccine and placebo recipients, the sequenced repertoires came from samples collected on day 63 after the first injection. To prepare the library, the immunoSEQ multiplex PCR assay was applied. The source is immuneACCESS, and TCRdb retained only in-frame sequences with V and J called. Part of the clones is not carried over; for the studies checked, unresolved V genes explain less than half of this, and the remainder is unexplained. Here the sample has about 220,000 clones; 88% occur a single time. The ten biggest clones cover about 10% of the sample.

The input for sequencing was peripheral blood, taken in a trial of Ad26.COV2.S vaccine versus placebo. The receptors stem from a person aged 18 to 59 who received the Ad26.COV2.S COVID-19 vaccine or a placebo.

V usage is TRBV9 and J usage is TRBJ2-3; 8 bases match TRBD1. The CDR3 sequence is 15 residues long. With 5 bases clipped from V and 2 bases from J, the junction kept 7 bases outside the gene matches. Germline V gene data show CDR1 as SGDLS and CDR2 as YYNGEE. The CDR3 DNA is TGTGCCAGCAGTACGTACAGGGGGACCACAGATACGCAGTATTTT. Its protein product is CASSTYRGTTDTQYF. Full variable domain (remainder filled in from reference TRBV9 and TRBJ2-3): DSGVTQTPKHLITATGQRVTLRCSPRSGDLSVYWYQQSLDQGLQFLIQYYNGEERAKGNILERFSAQQFPDLHSELNLSSLELGDSALYFCASSTYRGTTDTQYFGPGTRLTVL.

This sequence joins TRBV10-1 and TRBJ1-4; D gene uncertain. The CDR3 runs 14 residues. Germline-derived CDR1 and CDR2 are WNHNN and SYGVQD (reference sequence). Trimming took 4 bases from V and 8 from J, leaving 14 bases between them. As DNA, the CDR3 is TGCGCCAGCAGTGCGAAGTGGGCGCGGGAAAAACTGTTTTTT. Its protein product is CASSAKWAREKLFF.

The chain is built from TRBV9 and TRBJ2-7, with D possibly called TRBD1 or TRBD2 (7 bases each). Trimming removed 4 bases from V and 8 bases from J, with 19 bases in between. The CDR3 runs 14 residues. Germline V gene data show CDR1 as SGDLS and CDR2 as YYNGEE. The CDR3 here is CASSRGEGATQQYF. As DNA, the CDR3 is TGTGCCAGCAGCCGGGGGGAGGGGGCCACCCAGCAGTACTTC.

This clone was found once. The chain's CDR3 is CASSSGQKVSSGNTIYF. CDR3 coding DNA: TGCGCCAGCAGCTCAGGACAGAAAGTTAGCTCTGGAAACACCATATATTTT. V and J are TRBV5-1 and TRBJ1-3; weak D call: TRBD1 (6 bases). This CDR3 comprises 17 residues. Deletions cut 3 bases from V and 0 bases from J, with 16 bases between. Germline V gene sequence: CDR1 SGHRS, CDR2 YFSETQ. Looking up the rest from reference TRBV5-1 and TRBJ1-3 gives the full variable domain: KAGVTQTPRYLIKTRGQQVTLSCSPISGHRSVSWYQQTPGQGLQFLFEYFSETQRNKGNFPGRFSGRQFSNSRSEMNVSTLELGDSALYLCASSSGQKVSSGNTIYFGEGSWLTVV.

This chain uses TRBV28 with TRBJ2-5; 7 bases map to TRBD1. The CDR3 is 14 amino acids. The J segment lost 5 bases and the V segment lost 3 bases, leaving 6 bases of the junction unmatched. In germline, CDR1 is MDHEN, CDR2 SYDVKM. CDR3 sequence reads: CASSFEGAYETQYF. DNA of the CDR3: TGTGCCAGCAGTTTCGAGGGGGCGTATGAGACCCAGTACTTC. Using reference TRBV28 and TRBJ2-5 for the parts outside the CDR3, the full variable domain is DVKVTQSSRYLVKRTGEKVFLECVQDMDHENMFWYRQDPGLGLRLIYFSYDVKMKEKGDIPEGYSVSREKKERFSLILESASTNQTSMYLCASSFEGAYETQYFGPGTRLLVL.

The genes are TRBV20-1 and TRBJ1-2; 7 bases match TRBD1. CDR1 is DFQATT, CDR2 SNEGSKA, per germline (reference sequence). The V segment lost 3 bases and the J segment 6 bases; nucleotides outside the gene matches: 1. The CDR3 covers 11 residues. The CDR3 protein is CSASRGNGYTF. The CDR3 nucleotides are TGCAGTGCTAGCAGGGGGAATGGCTACACCTTC.